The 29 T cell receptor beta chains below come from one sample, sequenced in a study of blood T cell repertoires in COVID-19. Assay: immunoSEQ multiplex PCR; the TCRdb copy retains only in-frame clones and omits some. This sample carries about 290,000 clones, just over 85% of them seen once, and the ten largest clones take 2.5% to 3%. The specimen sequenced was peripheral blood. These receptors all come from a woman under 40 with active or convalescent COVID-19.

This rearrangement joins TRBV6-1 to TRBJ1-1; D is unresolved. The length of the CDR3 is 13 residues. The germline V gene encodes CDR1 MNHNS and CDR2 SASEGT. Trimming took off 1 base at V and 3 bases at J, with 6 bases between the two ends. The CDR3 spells CASSEVVDTEAFF. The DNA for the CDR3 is TGTGCCAGCAGTGAAGTAGTGGACACTGAAGCTTTCTTT.

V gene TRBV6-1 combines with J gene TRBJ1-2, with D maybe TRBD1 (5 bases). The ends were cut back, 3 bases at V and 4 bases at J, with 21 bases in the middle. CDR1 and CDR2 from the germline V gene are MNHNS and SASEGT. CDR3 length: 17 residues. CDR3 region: CASSDRALGLNSYGYTF. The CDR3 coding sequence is TGTGCCAGCAGTGACAGAGCCCTGGGACTAAACTCCTATGGCTACACCTTC.

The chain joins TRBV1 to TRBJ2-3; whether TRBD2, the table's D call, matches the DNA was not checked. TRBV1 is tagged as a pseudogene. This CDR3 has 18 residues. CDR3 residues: CTSSLGRVGGISTDTQYF. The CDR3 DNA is TGCACCAGCAGTTTAGGGAGAGTGGGGGGGATTAGCACAGATACGCAGTATTTT.

The CDR3 sequence is CASSEMSGVNTEAFF. CDR3 bases: TGTGCCAGCAGTGAAATGTCAGGGGTGAACACTGAAGCTTTCTTT. The chain has TRBV6-1 and TRBJ1-1, with TRBD1 as a possible D gene (6 bases). With 2 bases removed from V and 0 bases from J, the gap between germline ends came to 10 bases. This CDR3 has 15 amino acids. Germline lookup yields CDR1 MNHNS and CDR2 SASEGT.

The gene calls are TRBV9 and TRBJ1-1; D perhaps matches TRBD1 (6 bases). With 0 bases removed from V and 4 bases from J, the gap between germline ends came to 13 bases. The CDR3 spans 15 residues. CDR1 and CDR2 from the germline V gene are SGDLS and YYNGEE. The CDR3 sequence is CASSVEARGGTEAFF. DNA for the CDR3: TGTGCCAGCAGCGTAGAGGCTAGGGGGGGCACTGAAGCTTTCTTT.

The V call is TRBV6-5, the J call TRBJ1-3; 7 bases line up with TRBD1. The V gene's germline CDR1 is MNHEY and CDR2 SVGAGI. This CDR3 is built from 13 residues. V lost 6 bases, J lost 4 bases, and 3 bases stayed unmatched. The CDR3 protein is CASSDRAGNTIYF. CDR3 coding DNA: TGTGCCAGCAGCGACAGGGCAGGAAACACCATATATTTT.

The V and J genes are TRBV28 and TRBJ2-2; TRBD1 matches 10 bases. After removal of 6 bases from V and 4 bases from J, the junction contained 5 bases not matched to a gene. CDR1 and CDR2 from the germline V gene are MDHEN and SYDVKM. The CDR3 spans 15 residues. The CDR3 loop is CASSRRTGGTGELFF. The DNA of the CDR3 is TGTGCCAGCAGCCGCCGGACAGGGGGCACCGGGGAGCTGTTTTTT. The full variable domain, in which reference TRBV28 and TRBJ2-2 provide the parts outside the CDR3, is DVKVTQSSRYLVKRTGEKVFLECVQDMDHENMFWYRQDPGLGLRLIYFSYDVKMKEKGDIPEGYSVSREKKERFSLILESASTNQTSMYLCASSRRTGGTGELFFGEGSRLTVL.

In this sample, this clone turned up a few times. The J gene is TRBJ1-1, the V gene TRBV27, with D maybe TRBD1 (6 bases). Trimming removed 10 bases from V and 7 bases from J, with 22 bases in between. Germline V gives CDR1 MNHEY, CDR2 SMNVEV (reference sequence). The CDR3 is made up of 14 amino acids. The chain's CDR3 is CATRGQPGGGEAFF. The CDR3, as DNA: TGTGCCACCCGGGGGCAACCGGGAGGGGGTGAAGCTTTCTTT.

CDR3 bases: TGTGCCAGCAGCTTGGGGACAGCGGGACCATATGGCTACACCTTC. This encodes CASSLGTAGPYGYTF. The chain carries TRBV5-6 and TRBJ1-2; D may be TRBD1 (6 bases). The CDR3 is 15 residues long. V shed 0 bases and J shed 5 bases, with 14 bases lying between them. CDR1 SGHDT and CDR2 YYEEEE come from the germline V gene.

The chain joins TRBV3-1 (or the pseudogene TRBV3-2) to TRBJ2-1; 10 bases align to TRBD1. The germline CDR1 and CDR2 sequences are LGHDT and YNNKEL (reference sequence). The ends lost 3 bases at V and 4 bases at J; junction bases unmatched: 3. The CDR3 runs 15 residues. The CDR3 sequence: CASSQDRGIYNEQFF. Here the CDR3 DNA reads TGTGCCAGCAGCCAGGACAGGGGGATTTACAATGAGCAGTTCTTC.

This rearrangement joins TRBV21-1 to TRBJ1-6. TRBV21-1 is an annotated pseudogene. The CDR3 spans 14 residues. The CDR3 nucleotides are TGTGCCAGCAGCAAAGCTGGGGGGGCGGCACCCCTCCACTTT. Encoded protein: CASSKAGGAAPLHF.

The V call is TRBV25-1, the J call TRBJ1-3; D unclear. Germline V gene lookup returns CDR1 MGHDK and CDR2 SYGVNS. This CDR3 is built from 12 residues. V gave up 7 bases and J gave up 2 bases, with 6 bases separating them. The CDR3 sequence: CASISPGNTIYF. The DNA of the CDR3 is TGTGCCAGCATATCCCCTGGAAACACCATATATTTT.

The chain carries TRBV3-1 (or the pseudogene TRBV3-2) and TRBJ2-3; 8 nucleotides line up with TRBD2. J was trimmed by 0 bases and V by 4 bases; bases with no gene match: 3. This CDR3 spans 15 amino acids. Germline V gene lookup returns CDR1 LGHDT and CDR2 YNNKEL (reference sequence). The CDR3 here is CASSPLAGSTDTQYF. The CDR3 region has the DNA TGTGCCAGCAGCCCCTTAGCGGGGAGCACAGATACGCAGTATTTT.

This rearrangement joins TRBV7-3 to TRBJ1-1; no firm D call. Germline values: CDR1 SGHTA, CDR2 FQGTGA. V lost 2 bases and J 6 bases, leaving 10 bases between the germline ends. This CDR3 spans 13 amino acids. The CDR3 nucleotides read TGTGCCAGCAGCTTAGGCCCCCGGGCTGAAGCTTTCTTT. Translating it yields CASSLGPRAEAFF.

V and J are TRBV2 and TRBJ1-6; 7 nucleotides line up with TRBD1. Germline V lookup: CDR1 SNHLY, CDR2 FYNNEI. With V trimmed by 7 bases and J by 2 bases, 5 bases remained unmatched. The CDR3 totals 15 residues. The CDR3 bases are TGTGCCAGCATTGGGGGACAGACCTATAATTCACCCCTCCACTTT. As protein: CASIGGQTYNSPLHF.

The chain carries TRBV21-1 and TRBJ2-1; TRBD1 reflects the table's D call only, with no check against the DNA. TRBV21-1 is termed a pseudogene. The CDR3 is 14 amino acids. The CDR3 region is CASNRGRGEGEQFF. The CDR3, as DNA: TGTGCCAGCAACAGGGGGCGCGGTGAGGGTGAGCAGTTCTTC.

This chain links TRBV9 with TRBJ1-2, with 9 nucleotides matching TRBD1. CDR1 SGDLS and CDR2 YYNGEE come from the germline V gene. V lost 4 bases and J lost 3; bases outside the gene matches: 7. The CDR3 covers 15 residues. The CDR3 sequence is CASSPTGGADYGYTF. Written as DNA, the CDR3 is TGTGCCAGCAGCCCAACAGGGGGCGCGGACTATGGCTACACCTTC.

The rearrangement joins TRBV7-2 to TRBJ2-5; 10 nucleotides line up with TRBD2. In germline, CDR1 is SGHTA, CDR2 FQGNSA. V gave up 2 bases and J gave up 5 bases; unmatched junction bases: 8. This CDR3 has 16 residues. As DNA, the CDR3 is TGTGCCAGCAGCTTAATCCCTAGCGGGGGCGGGGAGACCCAGTACTTC. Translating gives CASSLIPSGGGETQYF.

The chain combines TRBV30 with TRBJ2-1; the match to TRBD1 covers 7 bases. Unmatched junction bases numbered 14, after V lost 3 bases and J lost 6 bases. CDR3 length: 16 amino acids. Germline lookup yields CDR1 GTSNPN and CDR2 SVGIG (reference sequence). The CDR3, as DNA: TGTGCCTGGAGATCCCCGACAGGGTCTACGACCAATGAGCAGTTCTTC. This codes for CAWRSPTGSTTNEQFF.

The CDR3 here is CASSYSHMNTEAFF. In nucleotides, the CDR3 is TGTGCCAGCAGTTACTCCCACATGAACACTGAAGCTTTCTTT. The genes are TRBV6-2 or TRBV6-3 and TRBJ1-1; D is uncertain. This CDR3 spans 14 amino acids. The ends were cut back, 0 bases at V and 0 bases at J, with 5 bases in the middle. Germline CDR1 MNHEY, CDR2 SVGEGT.

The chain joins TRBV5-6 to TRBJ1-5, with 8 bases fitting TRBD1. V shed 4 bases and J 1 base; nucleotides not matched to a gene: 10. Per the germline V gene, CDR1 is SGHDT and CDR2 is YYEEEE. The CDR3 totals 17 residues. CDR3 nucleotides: TGTGCCAGCAGCCTTTCCCGTAACAGGGGGAGCAATCAGCCCCAGCATTTT. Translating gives CASSLSRNRGSNQPQHF.

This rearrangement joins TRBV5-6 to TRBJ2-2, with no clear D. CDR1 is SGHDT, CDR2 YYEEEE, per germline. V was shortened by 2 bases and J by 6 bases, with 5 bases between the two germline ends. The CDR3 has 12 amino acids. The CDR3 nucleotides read TGTGCCAGCAGCTTATATCCCGGGGAGCTGTTTTTT. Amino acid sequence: CASSLYPGELFF.

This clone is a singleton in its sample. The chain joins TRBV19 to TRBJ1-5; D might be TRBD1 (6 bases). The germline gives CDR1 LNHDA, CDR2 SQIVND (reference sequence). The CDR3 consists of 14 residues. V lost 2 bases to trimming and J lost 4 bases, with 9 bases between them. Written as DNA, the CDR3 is TGTGCCAGTAGTATACAGGGGTCTAATCAGCCCCAGCATTTT. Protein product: CASSIQGSNQPQHF.

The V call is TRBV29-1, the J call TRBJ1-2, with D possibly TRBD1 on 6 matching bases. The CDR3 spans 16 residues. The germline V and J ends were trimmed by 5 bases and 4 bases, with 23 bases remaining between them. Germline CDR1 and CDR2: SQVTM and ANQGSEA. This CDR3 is CSVRGGQDSLFYGYTF. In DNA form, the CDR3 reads TGCAGCGTTAGGGGGGGCCAAGACAGCCTCTTCTATGGCTACACCTTC. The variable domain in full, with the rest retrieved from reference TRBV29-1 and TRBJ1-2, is SAVISQKPSRDICQRGTSLTIQCQVDSQVTMMFWYRQQPGQSLTLIATANQGSEATYESGFVIDKFPISRPNLTFSTLTVSNMSPEDSSIYLCSVRGGQDSLFYGYTFGSGTRLTVV.

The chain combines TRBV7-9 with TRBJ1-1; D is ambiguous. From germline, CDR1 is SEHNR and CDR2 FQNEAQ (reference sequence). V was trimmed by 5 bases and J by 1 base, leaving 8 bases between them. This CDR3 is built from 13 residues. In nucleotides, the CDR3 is TGTGCCAGCAGCCGTACACAGAACACTGAAGCTTTCTTT. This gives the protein CASSRTQNTEAFF.

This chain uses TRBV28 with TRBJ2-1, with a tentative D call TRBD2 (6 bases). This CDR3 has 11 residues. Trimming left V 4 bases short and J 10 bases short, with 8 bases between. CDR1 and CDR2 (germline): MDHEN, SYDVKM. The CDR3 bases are TGTGCCAGCAGTTCCCGGGGGGAGCAGTTCTTC. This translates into CASSSRGEQFF.

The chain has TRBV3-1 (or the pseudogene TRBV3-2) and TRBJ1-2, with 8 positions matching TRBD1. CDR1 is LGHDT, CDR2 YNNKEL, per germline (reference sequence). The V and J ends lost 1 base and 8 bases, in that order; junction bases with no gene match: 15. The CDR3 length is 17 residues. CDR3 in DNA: TGTGCCAGCAGCCAAGTAAGGGGGACAGGACACAGCTACGGCTACACCTTC. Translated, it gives CASSQVRGTGHSYGYTF.

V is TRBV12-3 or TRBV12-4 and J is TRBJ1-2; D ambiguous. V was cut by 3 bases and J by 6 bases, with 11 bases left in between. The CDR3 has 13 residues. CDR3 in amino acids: CASSFGGVDGYTF. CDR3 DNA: TGTGCCAGCAGTTTCGGCGGGGTGGATGGCTACACCTTC.

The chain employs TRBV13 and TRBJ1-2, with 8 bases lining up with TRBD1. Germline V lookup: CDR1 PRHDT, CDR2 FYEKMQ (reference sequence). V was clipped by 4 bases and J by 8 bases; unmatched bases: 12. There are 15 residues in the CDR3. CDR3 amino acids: CASSSIQGAEGGYTF. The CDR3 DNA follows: TGTGCCAGCAGCTCGATCCAGGGGGCAGAGGGCGGCTACACCTTC.